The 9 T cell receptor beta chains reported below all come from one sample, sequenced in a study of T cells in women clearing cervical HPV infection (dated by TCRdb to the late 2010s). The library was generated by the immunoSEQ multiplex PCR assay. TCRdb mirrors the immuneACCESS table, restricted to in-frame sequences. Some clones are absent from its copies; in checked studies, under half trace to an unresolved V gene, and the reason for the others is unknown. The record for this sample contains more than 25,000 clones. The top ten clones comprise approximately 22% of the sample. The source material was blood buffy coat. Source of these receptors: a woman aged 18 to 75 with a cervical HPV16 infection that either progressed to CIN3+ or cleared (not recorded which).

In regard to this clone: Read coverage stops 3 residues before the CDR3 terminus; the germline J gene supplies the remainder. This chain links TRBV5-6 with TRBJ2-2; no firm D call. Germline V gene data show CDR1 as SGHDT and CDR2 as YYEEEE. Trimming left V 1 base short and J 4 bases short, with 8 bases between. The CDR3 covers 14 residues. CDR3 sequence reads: CASSLSLVTGELFF. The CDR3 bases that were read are TGTGCCAGCAGCTTGAGTCTAGTCACCGGGGAG.

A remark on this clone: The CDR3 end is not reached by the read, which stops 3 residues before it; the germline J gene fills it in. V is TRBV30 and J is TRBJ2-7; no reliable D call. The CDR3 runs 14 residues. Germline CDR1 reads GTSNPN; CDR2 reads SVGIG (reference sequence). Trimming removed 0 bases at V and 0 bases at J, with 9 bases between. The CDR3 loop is CAWSVQGGSYEQYF. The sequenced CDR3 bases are TGTGCCTGGAGTGTACAAGGTGGCTCCTACGAG.

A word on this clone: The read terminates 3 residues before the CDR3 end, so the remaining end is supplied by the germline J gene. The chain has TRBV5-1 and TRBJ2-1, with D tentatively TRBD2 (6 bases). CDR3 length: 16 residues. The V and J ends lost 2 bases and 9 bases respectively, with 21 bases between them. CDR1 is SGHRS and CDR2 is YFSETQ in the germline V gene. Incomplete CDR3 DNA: TGCGCCAGCAGCTTTAGGGCGGGGCCTAGCATTCCTGAG. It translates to CASSFRAGPSIPE. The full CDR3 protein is CASSFRAGPSIPEQFF.

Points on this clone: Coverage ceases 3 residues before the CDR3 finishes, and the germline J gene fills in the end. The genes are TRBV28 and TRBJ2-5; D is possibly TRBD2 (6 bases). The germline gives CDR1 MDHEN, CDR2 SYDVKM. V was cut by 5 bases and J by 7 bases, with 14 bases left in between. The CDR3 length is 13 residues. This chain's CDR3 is CASSPGLAGTQYF. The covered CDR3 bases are TGTGCCAGCAGTCCGGGACTGGCGGGGACC.

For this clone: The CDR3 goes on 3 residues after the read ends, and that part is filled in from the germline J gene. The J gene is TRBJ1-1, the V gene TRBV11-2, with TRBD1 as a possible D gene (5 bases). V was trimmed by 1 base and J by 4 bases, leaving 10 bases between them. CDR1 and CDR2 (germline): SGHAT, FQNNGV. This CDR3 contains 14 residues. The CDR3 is CASSLGGVATEAFF. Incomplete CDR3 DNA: TGTGCCAGCAGCTTAGGAGGGGTCGCCACTGAA. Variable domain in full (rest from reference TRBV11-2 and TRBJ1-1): EAGVAQSPRYKIIEKRQSVAFWCNPISGHATLYWYQQILGQGPKLLIQFQNNGVVDDSQLPKDRFSAERLKGVDSTLKIQPAKLEDSAVYLCASSLGGVATEAFFGQGTRLTVV.

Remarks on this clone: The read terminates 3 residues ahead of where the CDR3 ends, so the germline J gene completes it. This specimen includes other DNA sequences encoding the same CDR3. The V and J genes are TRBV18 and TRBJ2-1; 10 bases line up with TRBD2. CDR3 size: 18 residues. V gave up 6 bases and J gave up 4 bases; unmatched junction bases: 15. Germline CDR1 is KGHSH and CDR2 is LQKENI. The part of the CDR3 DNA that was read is TGTGCCAGCTCCCCCCCCATGGCTAGCGGGAGCGCATACAATGAG. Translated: CASSPPMASGSAYNE. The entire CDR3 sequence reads CASSPPMASGSAYNEQFF.

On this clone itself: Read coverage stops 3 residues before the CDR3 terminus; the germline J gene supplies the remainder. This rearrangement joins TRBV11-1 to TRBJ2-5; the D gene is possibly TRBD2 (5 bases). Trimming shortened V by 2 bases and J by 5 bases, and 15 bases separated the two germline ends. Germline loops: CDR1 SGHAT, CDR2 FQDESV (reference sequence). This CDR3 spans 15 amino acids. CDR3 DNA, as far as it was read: TGTGCCAGCAGCTTACGATCTGGACTGGAGGAGACC. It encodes CASSLRSGLEET. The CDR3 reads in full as CASSLRSGLEETQYF.

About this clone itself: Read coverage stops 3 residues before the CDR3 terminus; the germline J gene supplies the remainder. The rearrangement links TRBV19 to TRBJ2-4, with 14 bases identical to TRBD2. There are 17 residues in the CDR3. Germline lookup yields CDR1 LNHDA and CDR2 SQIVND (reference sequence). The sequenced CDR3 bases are TGTGCCAGTAGTATAGAAGGGGGGACTAGCGGGAGCCAAGGT. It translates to CASSIEGGTSGSQG. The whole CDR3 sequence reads CASSIEGGTSGSQGQYF. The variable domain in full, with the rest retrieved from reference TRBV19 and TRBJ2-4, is DGGITQSPKYLFRKEGQNVTLSCEQNLNHDAMYWYRQDPGQGLRLIYYSQIVNDFQKGDIAEGYSVSREKKESFPLTVTSAQKNPTAFYLCASSIEGGTSGSQGQYFGAGTRLSVL.

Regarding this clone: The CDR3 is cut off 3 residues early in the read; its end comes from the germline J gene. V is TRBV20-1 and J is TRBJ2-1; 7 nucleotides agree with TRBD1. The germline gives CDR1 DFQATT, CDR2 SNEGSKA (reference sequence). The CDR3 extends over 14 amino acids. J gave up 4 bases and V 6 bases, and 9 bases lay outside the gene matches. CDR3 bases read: TGCAGTGCGCCTGGACAGGAGTCATACAATGAG. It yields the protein CSAPGQESYNE. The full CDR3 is CSAPGQESYNEQFF.